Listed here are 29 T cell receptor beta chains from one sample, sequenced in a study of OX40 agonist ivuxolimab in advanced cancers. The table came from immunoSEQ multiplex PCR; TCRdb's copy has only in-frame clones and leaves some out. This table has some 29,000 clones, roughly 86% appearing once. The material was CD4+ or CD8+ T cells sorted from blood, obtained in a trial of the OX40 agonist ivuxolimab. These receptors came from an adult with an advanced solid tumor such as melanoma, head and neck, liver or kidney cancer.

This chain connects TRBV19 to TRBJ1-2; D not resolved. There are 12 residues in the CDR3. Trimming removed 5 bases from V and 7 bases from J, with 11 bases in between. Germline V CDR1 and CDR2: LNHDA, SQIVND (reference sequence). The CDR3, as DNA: TGTGCCAGTAGTTTTGAAGGAGGTGGCTACACCTTC. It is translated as CASSFEGGGYTF.

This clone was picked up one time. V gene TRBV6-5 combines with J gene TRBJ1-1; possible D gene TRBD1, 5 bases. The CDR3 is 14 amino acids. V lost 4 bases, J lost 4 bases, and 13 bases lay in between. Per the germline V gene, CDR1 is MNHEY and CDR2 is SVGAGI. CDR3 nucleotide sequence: TGTGCCAGCAGTTTTTGGCAGGGAAGCACTGAAGCTTTCTTT. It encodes CASSFWQGSTEAFF.

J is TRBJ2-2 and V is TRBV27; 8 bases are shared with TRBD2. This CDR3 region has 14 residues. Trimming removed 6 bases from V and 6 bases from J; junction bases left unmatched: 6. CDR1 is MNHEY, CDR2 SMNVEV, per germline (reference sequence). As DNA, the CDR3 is TGTGCCAGCAGCCTTATCGGGGGGGCCGGGGAGCTGTTTTTT. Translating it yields CASSLIGGAGELFF.

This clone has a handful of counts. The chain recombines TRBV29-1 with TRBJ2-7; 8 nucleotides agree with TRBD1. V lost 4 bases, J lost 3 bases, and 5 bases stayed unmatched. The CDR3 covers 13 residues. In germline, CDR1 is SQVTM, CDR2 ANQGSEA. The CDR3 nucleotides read TGCAGCGTTGTCGGGACAGGAGTCTACGAGCAGTACTTC. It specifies CSVVGTGVYEQYF.

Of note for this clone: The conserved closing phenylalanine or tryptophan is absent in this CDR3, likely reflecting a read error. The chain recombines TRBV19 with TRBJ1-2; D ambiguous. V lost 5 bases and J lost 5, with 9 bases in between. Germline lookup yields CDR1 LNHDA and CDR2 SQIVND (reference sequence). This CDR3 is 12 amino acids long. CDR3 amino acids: CASSREDYGYTS. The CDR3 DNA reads TGTGCCAGTAGTCGGGAGGATTATGGCTACACCTCC.

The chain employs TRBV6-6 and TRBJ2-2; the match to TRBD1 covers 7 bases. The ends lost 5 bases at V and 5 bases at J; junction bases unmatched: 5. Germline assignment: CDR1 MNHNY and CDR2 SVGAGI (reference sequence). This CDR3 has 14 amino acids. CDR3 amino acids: CASSNRGGTGELFF. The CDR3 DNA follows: TGTGCCAGCAGTAACAGGGGCGGGACCGGGGAGCTGTTTTTT.

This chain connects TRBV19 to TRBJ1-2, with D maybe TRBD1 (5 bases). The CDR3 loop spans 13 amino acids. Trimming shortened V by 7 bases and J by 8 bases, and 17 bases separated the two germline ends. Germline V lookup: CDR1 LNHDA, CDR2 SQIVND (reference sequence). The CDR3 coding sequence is TGTGCCAGTATGGCGGGGGAAGTTCGCGGCTACACCTTC. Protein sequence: CASMAGEVRGYTF.

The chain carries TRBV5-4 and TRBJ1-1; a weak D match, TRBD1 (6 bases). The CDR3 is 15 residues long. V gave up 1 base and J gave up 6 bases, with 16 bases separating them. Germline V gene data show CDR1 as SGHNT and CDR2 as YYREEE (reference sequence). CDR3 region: CASSLQGQPISEAFF. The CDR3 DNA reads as TGTGCCAGCAGCTTGCAGGGGCAACCCATTTCTGAAGCTTTCTTT.

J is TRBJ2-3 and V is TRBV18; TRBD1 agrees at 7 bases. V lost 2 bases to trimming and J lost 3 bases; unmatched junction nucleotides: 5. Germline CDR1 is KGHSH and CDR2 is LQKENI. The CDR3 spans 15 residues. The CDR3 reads CASSPSTQGTDTQYF. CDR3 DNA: TGTGCCAGCTCACCATCGACACAGGGGACAGATACGCAGTATTTT.

CDR3 nucleotide sequence: TGTGCCAGCAGCGCGGAACCCACAGATACGCAGTATTTT. Amino acids: CASSAEPTDTQYF. The rearrangement uses TRBV9 and TRBJ2-3; D call uncertain. The germline V gene encodes CDR1 SGDLS and CDR2 YYNGEE. The V end lost 3 bases, the J end lost 2 bases, and 7 bases lay between the germline ends. The length of the CDR3 is 13 residues.

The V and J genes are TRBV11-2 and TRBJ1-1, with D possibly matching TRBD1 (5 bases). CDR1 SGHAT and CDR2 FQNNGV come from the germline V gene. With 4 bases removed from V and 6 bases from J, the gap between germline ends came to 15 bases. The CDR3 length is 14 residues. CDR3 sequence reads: CASSSVPWGAEAFF. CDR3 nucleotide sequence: TGTGCCAGCAGCTCCGTACCTTGGGGGGCTGAAGCTTTCTTT.

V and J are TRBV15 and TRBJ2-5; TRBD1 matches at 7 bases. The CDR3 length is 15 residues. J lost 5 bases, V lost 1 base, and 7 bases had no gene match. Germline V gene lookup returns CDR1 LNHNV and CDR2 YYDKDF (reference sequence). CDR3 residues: CATSRGLQGSETQYF. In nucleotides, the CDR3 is TGTGCCACCAGCAGAGGCTTACAGGGGTCCGAGACCCAGTACTTC. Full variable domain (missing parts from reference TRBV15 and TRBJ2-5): DAMVIQNPRYQVTQFGKPVTLSCSQTLNHNVMYWYQQKSSQAPKLLFHYYDKDFNNEADTPDNFQSRRPNTSFCFLDIRSPGLGDTAMYLCATSRGLQGSETQYFGPGTRLLVL.

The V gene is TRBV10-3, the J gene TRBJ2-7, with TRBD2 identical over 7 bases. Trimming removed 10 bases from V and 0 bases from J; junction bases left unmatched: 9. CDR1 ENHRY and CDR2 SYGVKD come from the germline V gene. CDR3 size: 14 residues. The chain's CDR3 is CATISSGRSYEQYF. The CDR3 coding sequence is TGTGCCACCATATCTAGCGGACGCTCCTACGAGCAGTACTTC.

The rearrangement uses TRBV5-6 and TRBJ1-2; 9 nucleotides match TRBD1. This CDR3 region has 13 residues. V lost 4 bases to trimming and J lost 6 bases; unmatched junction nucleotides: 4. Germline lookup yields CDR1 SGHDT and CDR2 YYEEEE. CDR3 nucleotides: TGTGCCAGCAGCGCTGGGACAGGGCATGGCTACACCTTC. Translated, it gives CASSAGTGHGYTF.

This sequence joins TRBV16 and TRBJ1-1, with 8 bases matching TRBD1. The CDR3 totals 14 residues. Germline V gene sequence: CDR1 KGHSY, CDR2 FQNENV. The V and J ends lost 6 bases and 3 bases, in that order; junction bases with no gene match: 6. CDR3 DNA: TGTGCCAGCAGTCTAGGACAGGGCCACACTGAAGCTTTCTTT. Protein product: CASSLGQGHTEAFF.

CDR3: CASSLTGGNTEAFF. The DNA of the CDR3 is TGTGCCAGCAGTCTTACAGGGGGGAACACTGAAGCTTTCTTT. The chain uses TRBV27 and TRBJ1-1; 8 positions match TRBD1. CDR1 MNHEY and CDR2 SMNVEV come from the germline V gene (reference sequence). With V trimmed by 5 bases and J by 1 base, 3 bases remained unmatched. The CDR3 runs to 14 residues.

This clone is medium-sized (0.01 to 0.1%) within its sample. For the CDR3, the DNA is TGTGCCAGCAGCGTAGCCCACTCCTACGAGCAGTACTTC. This gives the protein CASSVAHSYEQYF. The V call is TRBV9, the J call TRBJ2-7; D call uncertain. This CDR3 is built from 13 residues. V dropped 0 bases and J dropped 0 bases, with 4 bases sitting between them. The germline CDR1 and CDR2 sequences are SGDLS and YYNGEE.

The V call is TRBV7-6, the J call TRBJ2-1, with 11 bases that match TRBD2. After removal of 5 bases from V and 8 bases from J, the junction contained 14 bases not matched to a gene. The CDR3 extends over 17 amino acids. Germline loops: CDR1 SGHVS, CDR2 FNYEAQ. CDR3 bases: TGTGCCAGCAGCCTCCGATCTACTAGCGGGAGTTCGGATGAGCAGTTCTTC. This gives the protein CASSLRSTSGSSDEQFF.

The CDR3 spells CASSAPGQDHYEQYF. As DNA, the CDR3 is TGTGCCAGCAGCGCCCCGGGACAGGACCATTACGAGCAGTACTTC. This rearrangement joins TRBV9 to TRBJ2-7; 8 bases are a match to TRBD1. V was clipped by 3 bases and J by 4 bases; unmatched bases: 9. The CDR3 sequence is 15 residues long. CDR1 is SGDLS, CDR2 YYNGEE, per germline.

CDR3 in amino acids: CASSPGLGWDEQYF. The CDR3 DNA reads TGTGCCAGCAGCCCGGGACTGGGATGGGACGAGCAGTACTTC. This rearrangement joins TRBV7-2 to TRBJ2-7; the D gene is possibly TRBD2 (6 bases). The CDR3 has 14 amino acids. Germline V gives CDR1 SGHTA, CDR2 FQGNSA. Trimming cost V 5 bases and J 5 bases, with 16 bases left between them.

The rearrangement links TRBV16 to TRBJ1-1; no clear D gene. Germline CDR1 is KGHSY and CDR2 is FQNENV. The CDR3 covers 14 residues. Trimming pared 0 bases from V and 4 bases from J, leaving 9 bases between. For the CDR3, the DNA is TGTGCCAGCAGCCAATCGGGTTGGGCCACTGAAGCTTTCTTT. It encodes CASSQSGWATEAFF.

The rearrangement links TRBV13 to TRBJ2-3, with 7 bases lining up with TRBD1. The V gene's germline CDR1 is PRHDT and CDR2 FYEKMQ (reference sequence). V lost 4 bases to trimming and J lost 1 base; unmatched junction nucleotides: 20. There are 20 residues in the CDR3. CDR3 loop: CASSSGSPGGHKMGTDTQYF. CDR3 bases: TGTGCCAGCAGCTCCGGGTCTCCAGGGGGACACAAAATGGGCACAGATACGCAGTATTTT.

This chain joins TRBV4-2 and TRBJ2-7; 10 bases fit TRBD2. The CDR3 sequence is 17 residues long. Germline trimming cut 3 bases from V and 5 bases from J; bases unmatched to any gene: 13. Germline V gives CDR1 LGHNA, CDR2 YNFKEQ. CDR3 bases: TGTGCCAGCAGCCAGCCCTACATAAGCGGGAGGGCCGACGAGCAGTACTTC. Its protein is CASSQPYISGRADEQYF.

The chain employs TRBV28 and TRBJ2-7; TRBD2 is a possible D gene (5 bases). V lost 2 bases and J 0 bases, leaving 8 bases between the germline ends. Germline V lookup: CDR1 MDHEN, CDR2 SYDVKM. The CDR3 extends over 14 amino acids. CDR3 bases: TGTGCCAGCAGTTTAGGGCTAGCCTCCTACGAGCAGTACTTC. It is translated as CASSLGLASYEQYF.

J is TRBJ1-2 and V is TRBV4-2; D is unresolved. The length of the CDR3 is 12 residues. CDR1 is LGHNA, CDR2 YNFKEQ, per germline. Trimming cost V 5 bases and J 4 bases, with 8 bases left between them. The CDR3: CASSGKTYGYTF. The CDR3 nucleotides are TGTGCCAGCAGCGGAAAGACCTATGGCTACACCTTC.

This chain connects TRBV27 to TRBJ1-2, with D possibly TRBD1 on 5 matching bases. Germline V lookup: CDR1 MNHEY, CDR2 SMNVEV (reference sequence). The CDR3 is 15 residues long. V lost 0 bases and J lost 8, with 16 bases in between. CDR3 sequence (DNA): TGTGCCAGCAGTTTATCAGTGGGACTCTATCAGGGCTACACCTTC. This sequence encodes CASSLSVGLYQGYTF.

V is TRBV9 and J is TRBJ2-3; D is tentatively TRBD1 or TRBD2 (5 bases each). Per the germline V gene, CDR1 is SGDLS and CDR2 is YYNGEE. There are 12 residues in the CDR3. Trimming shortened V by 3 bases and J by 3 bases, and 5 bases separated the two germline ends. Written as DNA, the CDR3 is TGTGCCAGCAGCGGGGGGACAGATACGCAGTATTTT. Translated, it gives CASSGGTDTQYF.

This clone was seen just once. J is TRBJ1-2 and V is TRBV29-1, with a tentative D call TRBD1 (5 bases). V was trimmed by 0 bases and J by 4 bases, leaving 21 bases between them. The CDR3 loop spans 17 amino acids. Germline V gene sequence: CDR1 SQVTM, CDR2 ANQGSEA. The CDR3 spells CSVEEETSAGGLYGYTF. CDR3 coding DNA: TGCAGCGTTGAAGAGGAAACCTCCGCGGGGGGTCTCTATGGCTACACCTTC.

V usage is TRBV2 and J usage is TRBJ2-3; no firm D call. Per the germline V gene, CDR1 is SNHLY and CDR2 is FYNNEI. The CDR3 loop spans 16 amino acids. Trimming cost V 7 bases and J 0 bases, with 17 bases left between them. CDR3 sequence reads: CASTKSLGVSTDTQYF. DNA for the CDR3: TGTGCCAGCACCAAGAGTCTAGGAGTAAGCACAGATACGCAGTATTTT.